This T cell receptor beta chain stems from a study of identical twins. Overall study results and limits: Without tracking the same donors, conclusions rested on cross-sectional statistical analysis. The more abundant beta clonotypes in cord blood had fewer insertions, and memory repertoires did not show this. With monozygotic twins, out-of-frame TCR alpha sharing exceeded what models estimated. Zero-insertion results could be subject to partial confounding by invariant MAIT and iNKT cells.

TCRdb fed the 5' RACE reads into MiXCR, producing one record per CDR3 protein. Among roughly 240,000 distinct CDR3 sequences listed, 5.5% to 8% were seen once. This clonotype has a handful of counts. As yet, its antigen is unknown. The CDR3 has 12 residues. The germline V gene encodes CDR1 MNHNY and CDR2 SVGAGI (reference sequence). Trimming stripped 3 bases from V and 7 bases from J, with 7 bases between. These data also featured in a second study, about yellow fever vaccine responses in identical twins.

The chain has TRBV6-6 and TRBJ2-1; D uncertain. The clonotype was recovered from a woman aged 18 to 35 in good health. The specimen sequenced was memory (CD45RO+) T cells sorted from blood. CDR3 in amino acids: CASSYLSNEQFF. As DNA, the CDR3 is TGTGCCAGCAGTTATCTTAGTAATGAGCAGTTCTTC.